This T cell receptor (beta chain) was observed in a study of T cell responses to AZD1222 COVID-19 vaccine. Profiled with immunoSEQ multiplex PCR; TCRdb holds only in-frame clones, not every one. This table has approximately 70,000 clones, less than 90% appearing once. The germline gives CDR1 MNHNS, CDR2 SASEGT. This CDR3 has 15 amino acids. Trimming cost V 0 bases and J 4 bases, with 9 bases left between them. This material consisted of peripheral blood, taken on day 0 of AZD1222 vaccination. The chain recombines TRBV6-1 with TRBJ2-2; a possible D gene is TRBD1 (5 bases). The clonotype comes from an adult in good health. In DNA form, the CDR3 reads TGTGCCAGCAGTGAAGCGCTTCAGGGCACCGGGGAGCTGTTTTTT. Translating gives CASSEALQGTGELFF.